This TCR beta chain was identified in a study of CD8 T cells in ankylosing spondylitis. Overall study results and limits: Within matched ankylosing spondylitis synovial fluid, disease-linked clones were reportedly significantly enriched. With a CD8+ phenotype, disease-linked clones were relatively rare in peripheral blood. Ankylosing spondylitis blood seemed to carry a telltale TCR beta motif made of under 10 highly homologous variants.

A few counts support this clonotype. Its specificity is unknown. TCRdb re-called the 5' RACE reads through MiXCR, storing one row per CDR3 protein. Of 800,000 to 900,000 distinct CDR3 sequences in the sample, approximately 12% were seen once. Trimming took off 4 bases at V and 8 bases at J, with 23 bases between the two ends. Germline CDR1 is SQVTM and CDR2 is ANQGSEA. CDR3 length: 15 amino acids. This chain connects TRBV29-1 to TRBJ1-2; D is perhaps TRBD1 (5 bases). This sequence was found in a male donor with ankylosing spondylitis. What was sequenced was blood, either unsorted or a sorted T cell fraction (not recorded which). DNA of the CDR3: TGCAGCGTTGCAACCCGCCTGACACACGCAGGGGGCTACACCTTC. Its protein product is CSVATRLTHAGGYTF. The full variable domain, rest sourced from reference TRBV29-1 and TRBJ1-2, is SAVISQKPSRDICQRGTSLTIQCQVDSQVTMMFWYRQQPGQSLTLIATANQGSEATYESGFVIDKFPISRPNLTFSTLTVSNMSPEDSSIYLCSVATRLTHAGGYTFGSGTRLTVV.